A single sample is the source of the 30 T cell receptor beta chains below, sequenced in a study of blood T cell repertoires in COVID-19. Profiling relied on immunoSEQ multiplex PCR, and the TCRdb table lists in-frame clones only, not all of them. The sample holds approximately 200,000 clones, approximately 84% seen once. Sequenced: PBMCs or T cells enriched from blood (not recorded which). These receptors were collected from a woman younger than 45 who had recovered from COVID-19.

The chain recombines TRBV2 with TRBJ1-6; tentatively, D is TRBD1 (5 bases). CDR1 and CDR2 (germline): SNHLY, FYNNEI. The CDR3 is made up of 17 amino acids. V lost 6 bases, J lost 0 bases, and 15 bases lay in between. CDR3: CASREGRANSYNSPLHF. The CDR3, as DNA: TGTGCCAGCAGGGAGGGCAGGGCGAACTCCTATAATTCACCCCTCCACTTT.

The V and J genes are TRBV5-1 and TRBJ1-6, with TRBD1 as a possible D gene (6 bases). CDR1 and CDR2 (germline): SGHRS, YFSETQ. Between the trimmed V and J ends, which lost 0 bases and 8 bases, there was a span of 18 bases. This CDR3 contains 17 residues. CDR3 coding DNA: TGCGCCAGCAGCTTGGGGGCAGGACAGCGTGGCGATTCACCCCTCCACTTT. It yields the protein CASSLGAGQRGDSPLHF.

The J gene is TRBJ1-4, the V gene TRBV4-2; perhaps TRBD1 as D (5 bases). The germline CDR1 and CDR2 sequences are LGHNA and YNFKEQ. This CDR3 has 15 amino acids. Deletions cut 4 bases from V and 7 bases from J, with 16 bases between. CDR3 in DNA: TGTGCCAGCAGCCCGAGAGGGGAGGTCGGTGAAAAACTGTTTTTT. Residues: CASSPRGEVGEKLFF.

This clone has just one count. The chain recombines TRBV7-8 with TRBJ2-3; no firm D call. Germline V gene data show CDR1 as SGHVS and CDR2 as FQNEAQ. Trimming left V 5 bases short and J 1 base short, with 10 bases between. CDR3 length equals 14 residues. This CDR3 is CASSPLLGTDTQYF. CDR3 bases: TGTGCCAGCAGCCCCCTGTTAGGCACAGATACGCAGTATTTT.

The chain is built from TRBV14 and TRBJ2-5; 9 positions match TRBD1. The J segment lost 0 bases and the V segment lost 8 bases, leaving 10 bases of the junction unmatched. Germline V gives CDR1 SGHDN, CDR2 FVKESK. This CDR3 is built from 16 residues. Written as DNA, the CDR3 is TGTGCCAGCGGAGGGGGGACAGGGCCTTACCAAGAGACCCAGTACTTC. Its protein product is CASGGGTGPYQETQYF.

The J gene is TRBJ2-6, the V gene TRBV28, with D maybe TRBD1 (5 bases). V was pared by 4 bases and J by 0 bases, with 13 bases between. Germline V gene data show CDR1 as MDHEN and CDR2 as SYDVKM. This CDR3 has 17 amino acids. CDR3 protein: CASSSSATASGANVLTF. The CDR3 DNA reads TGTGCCAGCAGTTCATCAGCGACAGCCTCTGGGGCCAACGTCCTGACTTTC.

The CDR3 here is CASSPGGGGNQPQHF. The DNA of the CDR3 is TGTGCCAGCAGTCCAGGCGGGGGCGGCAATCAGCCCCAGCATTTT. The chain combines TRBV2 with TRBJ1-5; perhaps TRBD1 as D (6 bases). The V end was cut by 5 bases, the J end by 2 bases, with 13 bases between. Germline CDR1 and CDR2: SNHLY and FYNNEI. This CDR3 is built from 15 residues.

J is TRBJ2-1 and V is TRBV6-5, with 8 bases lining up with TRBD2. Germline CDR1 MNHEY, CDR2 SVGAGI. V dropped 2 bases and J dropped 13; count of bases not matched to a gene: 10. CDR3 length: 14 amino acids. This CDR3 is CASSYPGGGQNQFF. The DNA of the CDR3 is TGTGCCAGCAGTTACCCCGGGGGGGGTCAGAATCAGTTCTTC.

The chain has TRBV7-2 and TRBJ2-7, with 11 positions matching TRBD1. CDR3 length: 15 residues. In germline, CDR1 is SGHTA, CDR2 FQGNSA. The ends lost 5 bases at V and 2 bases at J; junction bases unmatched: 5. The CDR3 reads CASSLGQGETYEQYV. Here the CDR3 DNA reads TGTGCCAGCAGCCTGGGACAGGGGGAGACCTACGAGCAGTACGTC.

This clone has only one observation. V gene TRBV10-3 combines with J gene TRBJ2-7; D is perhaps TRBD1 (6 bases). The CDR3 covers 13 residues. CDR1 ENHRY and CDR2 SYGVKD come from the germline V gene. V lost 6 bases and J lost 1, with 10 bases in between. The CDR3 nucleotides read TGTGCCATCAGAGAACAGGGTTCCTACGAGCAGTACGTC. It yields the protein CAIREQGSYEQYV.

The V gene is TRBV5-4, the J gene TRBJ2-7, with D unresolved. Germline V CDR1 and CDR2: SGHNT, YYREEE (reference sequence). This CDR3 has 13 residues. The V gene lost 4 bases and the J gene lost 2 bases, with 10 bases spanning the gap. CDR3 DNA sequence: TGTGCCAGCAGCCACGGTCCTGCCTACGAGCAGTACGTC. Amino acids: CASSHGPAYEQYV.

This rearrangement joins TRBV18 to TRBJ2-5; TRBD1 is a possible D gene (5 bases). Trimming cost V 5 bases and J 1 base, with 17 bases left between them. There are 16 residues in the CDR3. Germline V gives CDR1 KGHSH, CDR2 LQKENI. CDR3 sequence: CASSRQQALIQETQYF. CDR3 nucleotide sequence: TGTGCCAGCTCAAGACAACAGGCCCTTATCCAAGAGACCCAGTACTTC.

This clone was seen a handful of times. The rearrangement uses TRBV28 and TRBJ1-3; D not certain. The CDR3 has 14 residues. V dropped 5 bases and J dropped 5 bases, with 13 bases sitting between them. Germline CDR1 and CDR2: MDHEN and SYDVKM. The CDR3 is CASSPDKVRNTIYF. The CDR3 DNA reads TGTGCCAGCAGTCCCGACAAGGTGAGAAACACCATATATTTT.

The chain joins TRBV7-2 to TRBJ2-5; D unresolved. CDR1 SGHTA and CDR2 FQGNSA come from the germline V gene. The ends were cut back, 4 bases at V and 6 bases at J, with 12 bases in the middle. The CDR3 is 13 residues long. This CDR3 reads CASSSEASQTQYF. In nucleotides, the CDR3 is TGTGCCAGCAGCTCCGAAGCCTCCCAGACCCAGTACTTC.

The rearrangement links TRBV5-4 to TRBJ1-1; weak D call: TRBD1 (5 bases). The CDR3 is 14 residues long. The germline gives CDR1 SGHNT, CDR2 YYREEE (reference sequence). Trimming removed 5 bases from V and 4 bases from J, with 15 bases in between. CDR3 coding DNA: TGTGCCAGCAGTTCCCCCAGGGCGCGCACTGAAGCTTTCTTT. As protein: CASSSPRARTEAFF.

V is TRBV7-2 and J is TRBJ1-4; 10 nucleotides match TRBD1. The CDR3 consists of 16 residues. CDR1 SGHTA and CDR2 FQGNSA come from the germline V gene. Trimming removed 3 bases from V and 4 bases from J; junction bases left unmatched: 5. The CDR3 region is CASSLGQGKINEKLFF. CDR3 DNA sequence: TGTGCCAGCAGCTTGGGACAGGGGAAGATTAATGAAAAACTGTTTTTT.

This clone was observed once. The chain is built from TRBV24-1 and TRBJ2-7; 7 nucleotides agree with TRBD2. There are 16 residues in the CDR3. Per the germline V gene, CDR1 is KGHDR and CDR2 is SFDVKD. The junction had 9 bases not matched to a gene; V was cut back by 3 bases and J by 2 bases. Here the CDR3 reads CATSDPQASGPYEQYF. The CDR3 region has the DNA TGTGCCACCAGTGATCCGCAAGCTAGCGGTCCCTACGAGCAGTACTTC.

V usage is TRBV5-1 and J usage is TRBJ1-1; 9 bases match TRBD1. The V gene's germline CDR1 is SGHRS and CDR2 YFSETQ. This CDR3 is 14 amino acids long. J gave up 5 bases and V 2 bases, and 4 bases lay outside the gene matches. As DNA, the CDR3 is TGCGCCAGCAGCTTCAAGGACAGGGGTACTGAAGCTTTCTTT. This sequence encodes CASSFKDRGTEAFF. Full variable domain (missing parts from reference TRBV5-1 and TRBJ1-1): KAGVTQTPRYLIKTRGQQVTLSCSPISGHRSVSWYQQTPGQGLQFLFEYFSETQRNKGNFPGRFSGRQFSNSRSEMNVSTLELGDSALYLCASSFKDRGTEAFFGQGTRLTVV.

The chain uses TRBV18 and TRBJ1-1; the D is unclear. V was pared by 1 base and J by 5 bases, with 14 bases between. The CDR3 is made up of 15 amino acids. Germline V gene data show CDR1 as KGHSH and CDR2 as LQKENI. The CDR3 protein is CASSPLGGKGTEAFF. In nucleotides, the CDR3 is TGTGCCAGCTCACCACTAGGAGGGAAGGGTACTGAAGCTTTCTTT.

The chain is built from TRBV2 and TRBJ1-1; D is unresolved. V gave up 6 bases and J gave up 4 bases, with 9 bases separating them. Germline CDR1 and CDR2: SNHLY and FYNNEI. There are 12 residues in the CDR3. The CDR3 region has the DNA TGTGCCAGCAGCCCGCGGTTCACTGAAGCTTTCTTT. Encoded protein: CASSPRFTEAFF. Using reference TRBV2 and TRBJ1-1 for the parts outside the CDR3, the full variable domain is EPEVTQTPSHQVTQMGQEVILRCVPISNHLYFYWYRQILGQKVEFLVSFYNNEISEKSEIFDDQFSVERPDGSNFTLKIRSTKLEDSAMYFCASSPRFTEAFFGQGTRLTVV.

CDR3 sequence (DNA): TGCGCCAGCAGCCAAGCCGGGACAGTTCCCACTGAAGCTTTCTTT. Protein sequence: CASSQAGTVPTEAFF. J is TRBJ1-1 and V is TRBV4-1; TRBD1 aligns across 7 bases. The length of the CDR3 is 15 residues. Germline V gene data show CDR1 as MGHRA and CDR2 as YSYEKL. With 1 base clipped from V and 4 bases from J, the junction kept 6 bases outside the gene matches.

This chain uses TRBV29-1 with TRBJ2-5; the match to TRBD1 covers 11 bases. V shed 6 bases and J 5 bases; nucleotides not matched to a gene: 11. The germline V gene encodes CDR1 SQVTM and CDR2 ANQGSEA. This CDR3 spans 15 amino acids. In DNA, the CDR3 is TGCAGCGTCCCCCCCTCGGACAGGGGGCAGGAGACCCAGTACTTC. Amino acids: CSVPPSDRGQETQYF.

The V gene is TRBV7-2, the J gene TRBJ1-2, with a weak D call TRBD1 (6 bases). This CDR3 is built from 15 residues. The V end lost 5 bases, the J end lost 5 bases, and 18 bases lay between the germline ends. CDR1 is SGHTA, CDR2 FQGNSA, per germline. The CDR3 coding sequence is TGTGCCAGCAGCCCGAACAGGGTATTAAGATATGGCTACACCTTC. This sequence encodes CASSPNRVLRYGYTF.

The V call is TRBV9, the J call TRBJ2-1; D is unclear. CDR3 size: 12 residues. V lost 5 bases, J lost 9 bases, and 12 bases lay in between. The germline V gene has CDR1 SGDLS and CDR2 YYNGEE. In DNA form, the CDR3 reads TGTGCCAGCAGTGCCATAGCCCCTGAGCAGTTCTTC. This encodes CASSAIAPEQFF.

The genes are TRBV29-1 and TRBJ1-2, with 8 bases fitting TRBD1. After removal of 1 base from V and 6 bases from J, the junction contained 10 bases not matched to a gene. Germline V gives CDR1 SQVTM, CDR2 ANQGSEA. The CDR3 length is 15 residues. CDR3 region: CSVEGGPGGSDGYTF. The CDR3 nucleotides read TGCAGCGTTGAAGGAGGGCCAGGGGGCTCGGATGGCTACACCTTC.

In this sample, this clone turned up once. This chain connects TRBV9 to TRBJ2-7, with 8 bases aligning to TRBD2. From germline, CDR1 is SGDLS and CDR2 YYNGEE. The CDR3 runs to 15 residues. Trimming at V came to 5 bases and at J to 0 bases, leaving 7 bases not matched to a gene. CDR3 amino acids: CASSPGTSASYEQYF. The CDR3 nucleotides are TGTGCCAGCAGTCCTGGGACTAGTGCCTCCTACGAGCAGTACTTC. Filled out from reference TRBV9 and TRBJ2-7, the complete variable domain reads DSGVTQTPKHLITATGQRVTLRCSPRSGDLSVYWYQQSLDQGLQFLIQYYNGEERAKGNILERFSAQQFPDLHSELNLSSLELGDSALYFCASSPGTSASYEQYFGPGTRLTVT.

The chain links TRBV25-1 to TRBJ2-7, with 10 positions matching TRBD2. V trimming: 1 base; J trimming: 4 bases; junction bases outside the gene matches: 7. This CDR3 contains 16 residues. Germline CDR1 reads MGHDK; CDR2 reads SYGVNS. In DNA, the CDR3 is TGTGCCAGCAGTGAATGGACTAGCGGAGCTTATTACGAGCAGTACTTC. Its translation is CASSEWTSGAYYEQYF.

This clone occurred once. V and J are TRBV2 and TRBJ1-2; 7 bases agree with TRBD1. Germline assignment: CDR1 SNHLY and CDR2 FYNNEI. CDR3 length: 16 residues. The ends lost 7 bases at V and 2 bases at J; junction bases unmatched: 13. In DNA, the CDR3 is TGTGCCAGCAACAAAGACAGGGACGCAACCAACTATGGCTACACCTTC. This gives the protein CASNKDRDATNYGYTF. Filled out from reference TRBV2 and TRBJ1-2, the complete variable domain reads EPEVTQTPSHQVTQMGQEVILRCVPISNHLYFYWYRQILGQKVEFLVSFYNNEISEKSEIFDDQFSVERPDGSNFTLKIRSTKLEDSAMYFCASNKDRDATNYGYTFGSGTRLTVV.

The chain combines TRBV28 with TRBJ1-5; 8 bases match TRBD1. Trimming cost V 8 bases and J 2 bases; bases outside gene matches: 2. Germline CDR1 is MDHEN and CDR2 is SYDVKM. The CDR3 totals 13 residues. CDR3 in DNA: TGTGCCAGCCAGACAGGGGGCAATCAGCCCCAGCATTTT. It specifies CASQTGGNQPQHF.

The chain's CDR3 is CASSLSEFRNTEAFF. As DNA, the CDR3 is TGTGCCAGCAGCTTAAGTGAATTCAGGAACACTGAAGCTTTCTTT. V gene TRBV7-2 combines with J gene TRBJ1-1; D is unclear. Germline CDR1 SGHTA, CDR2 FQGNSA. The CDR3 covers 15 residues. V lost 2 bases, J lost 1 base, and 11 bases lay in between. Complete variable domain (other parts from reference TRBV7-2 and TRBJ1-1): GAGVSQSPSNKVTEKGKDVELRCDPISGHTALYWYRQSLGQGLEFLIYFQGNSAPDKSGLPSDRFSAERTGGSVSTLTIQRTQQEDSAVYLCASSLSEFRNTEAFFGQGTRLTVV.